A selection of T cell receptor beta chains follows, all from one sample in a study of blood T cell repertoires in COVID-19. Assay used: immunoSEQ multiplex PCR; TCRdb lists only in-frame clones, some missing. The table includes about 410,000 clones, 89% detected once. Sequencing was carried out using peripheral blood. The receptors were sampled from a woman in her forties with COVID-19, enrolled during active disease. The CDR3 runs from the conserved cysteine through the conserved F or W. The D gene is left open where the match is weak. Clone sizes are given selectively: once, few, many, or a class where the clone is expanded.

J gene,D gene,V gene,clone size,CDR3 DNA,CDR3 protein
TRBJ1-2,-,TRBV28,-,TGTGCCAGCAGTCTTCAGCAACAGGGCTATGGCTACACCTTC,CASSLQQQGYGYTF
TRBJ2-5,TRBD2,TRBV3-1/TRBV3-2,-,TGTGCCAGCAGCCAACCGGGGAGGGGACAAGAGACCCAGTACTTC,CASSQPGRGQETQYF
TRBJ2-7,-,TRBV5-1,-,TGCGCCAGCAGTGCCTCCGTCGGTAGCGGAACTTTCTCCTACGAGCAGTACTTC,CASSASVGSGTFSYEQYF
TRBJ1-4,-,TRBV30,-,TGTGCCTGGAGTTCTAGTAAGGCGGGCCCGGCTAATGAAAAACTGTTTTTT,CAWSSSKAGPANEKLFF
TRBJ2-1,-,TRBV4-3,-,TGCGCCAGCAGCCAAGGGAGGAACGCGGTAGATGAGCAGTTCTTC,CASSQGRNAVDEQFF
TRBJ2-5,TRBD2,TRBV7-2,-,TGTGCCAGCAGCTTGATGGGCCAACTAGCGGGAGCGCTCGAAGAGACCCAGTACTTC,CASSLMGQLAGALEETQYF
TRBJ2-5,-,TRBV5-4,-,TGTGCCAGCAGCGGGGACAACCAAGAGACCCAGTACTTC,CASSGDNQETQYF
TRBJ2-1,-,TRBV11-3,-,TGTGCCAGCGCTCCCTCAACCGGGGGCGGGAGTCAGGATGAGCAGTTCTTC,CASAPSTGGGSQDEQFF
TRBJ1-1,TRBD1,TRBV7-9,few,TGTGCCAGCAGCTTAGAACAGGGGACTGAAGCTTTCTTT,CASSLEQGTEAFF
TRBJ1-1,-,TRBV27,-,TGTGCCAGCAGTTTACAGGTTCGGACAGCCAATACTGAAGCTTTCTTT,CASSLQVRTANTEAFF
TRBJ2-7,-,TRBV27,-,TGTGCCAGCAGTTCGGGACTTGACTACGAGCAGTACTTC,CASSSGLDYEQYF
TRBJ1-6,-,TRBV4-2,few,TGTGCCAGCAGCCAAGATAGGACAGAAGGAACCCTCCACTTT,CASSQDRTEGTLHF
TRBJ2-7,TRBD1,TRBV19,-,TGTGCCAGTAGTATGAAGGGGGACAGGGTCTCCTACGAGCAGTACTTC,CASSMKGDRVSYEQYF
TRBJ1-6,-,TRBV30,-,TGTGCCTGGATACGGGGGGATAATTCACCCCTCCACTTT,CAWIRGDNSPLHF
TRBJ1-5,-,TRBV2,once,TGTGCCAGCATGGTTGGCGGGACGCAGCCCCAGCATTTT,CASMVGGTQPQHF
TRBJ2-3,-,TRBV5-1,-,TGCGCCAGCAGCGGGGAGGTCTCAGATACGCAGTATTTT,CASSGEVSDTQYF
TRBJ2-7,-,TRBV9,-,TGTGCCAGCAGCGTAGGAGTTAGCGTACCCTACGAGCAGTACTTC,CASSVGVSVPYEQYF
TRBJ2-7,TRBD1,TRBV6-1,few,TGTGCCAGCAGTCCTCACAAGACAGGGGGAAACGAGCAGTACTTC,CASSPHKTGGNEQYF
TRBJ2-4,TRBD1,TRBV20-1,-,TGCAGTGCAAGTTTACAGGGGACCAAAAACATTCAGTACTTC,CSASLQGTKNIQYF
TRBJ2-5,-,TRBV5-1,-,TGCGCCAGCAGAGTGGAGGGCCAAGAGACCCAGTACTTC,CASRVEGQETQYF
TRBJ1-4,-,TRBV6-6,-,TGTGCCAGCAGTCGAAAAGATGTGGTAGCTAATGAAAAACTGTTTTTT,CASSRKDVVANEKLFF
TRBJ2-3,TRBD2,TRBV5-4,-,TGTGCCAGCAGCCCCGCCTTGACTAGCGGGGGTGGAGATACGCAGTATTTT,CASSPALTSGGGDTQYF
TRBJ2-7,TRBD2,TRBV28,-,TGTGCCAGCAGTTTATGGGCCCCTAGCGGGGGGCTGTCCTACGAGCAGTACTTC,CASSLWAPSGGLSYEQYF
TRBJ1-5,-,TRBV7-3,-,TGTGCCAGCAGCCCGGAGGTGGGTCAGCCCCAGCATTTT,CASSPEVGQPQHF
TRBJ1-5,-,TRBV27,-,TGTGCCAGCAGTTTAAGCAGGCACAATCAGCCCCAGCATTTT,CASSLSRHNQPQHF